A single sample is the source of the 19 T cell receptor beta chains below, sequenced in a study of T cells in tuberculosis. TCRdb's copy holds only in-frame clones and misses some; the assay was immunoSEQ multiplex PCR. The sample yields around 33,000 clones, 85% to 95% seen once. The sample was PBMCs. These receptors originate from a donor between 10 and 35 years old with latent tuberculosis or without tuberculosis infection. Some clones in this sample may be carry-over from other donors' samples.

This chain connects TRBV6-4 to TRBJ1-1, with no clear D. Trimming cost V 3 bases and J 1 base, with 6 bases left between them. CDR1 MRHNA and CDR2 SNTAGT come from the germline V gene. This CDR3 comprises 13 residues. In DNA form, the CDR3 reads TGTGCCAGCAGTGAGACAAGGAACACTGAAGCTTTCTTT. This translates into CASSETRNTEAFF.

The chain joins TRBV7-9 to TRBJ1-4; D unresolved. This CDR3 spans 13 amino acids. CDR1 and CDR2 (germline): SEHNR, FQNEAQ (reference sequence). The ends were cut back, 1 base at V and 6 bases at J, with 6 bases in the middle. CDR3 coding DNA: TGTGCCAGCAGCTTAGGGCTTGATGAAAAACTGTTTTTT. Protein: CASSLGLDEKLFF.

The rearrangement joins TRBV2 to TRBJ1-5, with D possibly matching TRBD1 (5 bases). V was clipped by 5 bases and J by 2 bases, with 13 bases between them. The CDR3 length is 15 residues. CDR1 SNHLY and CDR2 FYNNEI come from the germline V gene. The CDR3 DNA sequence: TGTGCCAGCAGTACGACAGCTCTGCGCAATCAGCCCCAGCATTTT. Translating it yields CASSTTALRNQPQHF.

The V and J genes are TRBV5-4 and TRBJ1-4; D remains ambiguous. Germline values: CDR1 SGHNT, CDR2 YYREEE (reference sequence). The CDR3 totals 13 residues. Trimming stripped 5 bases from V and 7 bases from J, with 12 bases between. The CDR3 DNA is TGTGCCAGCAGTCGAGGGCTAGGTGAAAAACTGTTTTTT. It is translated as CASSRGLGEKLFF. The full variable domain, rest sourced from reference TRBV5-4 and TRBJ1-4, is ETGVTQSPTHLIKTRGQQVTLRCSSQSGHNTVSWYQQALGQGPQFIFQYYREEENGRGNFPPRFSGLQFPNYSSELNVNALELDDSALYLCASSRGLGEKLFFGSGTQLSVL.

J is TRBJ2-1 and V is TRBV13; no clear D gene. Trimming removed 8 bases from V and 6 bases from J, with 14 bases in between. The CDR3 covers 13 residues. Per the germline V gene, CDR1 is PRHDT and CDR2 is FYEKMQ (reference sequence). CDR3 nucleotide sequence: TGTGCCAGCTCGGCCCTATCTAGCAATGAGCAGTTCTTC. Protein sequence: CASSALSSNEQFF. Full variable domain (remainder filled in from reference TRBV13 and TRBJ2-1): AAGVIQSPRHLIKEKRETATLKCYPIPRHDTVYWYQQGPGQDPQFLISFYEKMQSDKGSIPDRFSAQQFSDYHSELNMSSLELGDSALYFCASSALSSNEQFFGPGTRLTVL.

The V gene is TRBV19, the J gene TRBJ1-2; 8 bases line up with TRBD1. V gave up 9 bases and J gave up 4 bases; unmatched junction bases: 10. This CDR3 region has 14 residues. CDR1 is LNHDA, CDR2 SQIVND, per germline (reference sequence). In DNA form, the CDR3 reads TGTGCCAGCAATGGACAGGGTGACACCTATGGCTACACCTTC. The encoded protein is CASNGQGDTYGYTF.

The CDR3 region is CASSLVEREGPPTDTQYF. The CDR3 DNA sequence: TGTGCCAGCAGCTTAGTAGAGCGGGAGGGCCCCCCCACAGATACGCAGTATTTT. This chain links TRBV7-9 with TRBJ2-3; TRBD2 matches at 10 bases. In germline, CDR1 is SEHNR, CDR2 FQNEAQ (reference sequence). The CDR3 totals 18 residues. V shed 1 base, J shed 2 bases, and the junction held 9 bases outside the gene matches.

This clone was seen once. The V call is TRBV9, the J call TRBJ2-1, with 9 bases matching TRBD2. Germline V gene data show CDR1 as SGDLS and CDR2 as YYNGEE. Trimming removed 7 bases from V and 3 bases from J; junction bases left unmatched: 8. The CDR3 covers 15 residues. This CDR3 is CASHSRLAVYNEQFF. The CDR3 region has the DNA TGTGCCAGCCATTCGAGACTAGCGGTCTACAATGAGCAGTTCTTC.

The chain has TRBV9 and TRBJ2-2, with TRBD1 as a possible D gene (6 bases). Looked up from germline, CDR1 is SGDLS and CDR2 is YYNGEE. With 3 bases removed from V and 6 bases from J, the gap between germline ends came to 18 bases. The CDR3 covers 16 residues. The CDR3 nucleotides read TGTGCCAGCAGCGGGAGACAGGTCCTGGGCTCCGGGGAGCTGTTTTTT. Translating gives CASSGRQVLGSGELFF.

The chain has TRBV5-8 and TRBJ1-3, with TRBD1 matching 7 bases. The junction had 7 bases not matched to a gene; V was cut back by 4 bases and J by 0 bases. CDR3 length equals 16 residues. Germline V gene data show CDR1 as SGHTS and CDR2 as YDEGEE. The CDR3 DNA reads as TGTGCCAGCAGCATTGGACAGGTTTTCTCTGGAAACACCATATATTTT. Its protein is CASSIGQVFSGNTIYF.

The genes are TRBV19 and TRBJ2-2; no reliable D call. Germline V CDR1 and CDR2: LNHDA, SQIVND (reference sequence). The CDR3 contains 13 residues. Trimming removed 5 bases at V and 1 base at J, with 5 bases between. The CDR3 DNA is TGTGCCAGTAGTCTACGGAACACCGGGGAGCTGTTTTTT. As protein: CASSLRNTGELFF.

The sample holds a few counts of this clone. This sequence joins TRBV7-8 and TRBJ2-3; weak D call: TRBD1 (6 bases). Germline CDR1 reads SGHVS; CDR2 reads FQNEAQ. The ends were cut back, 3 bases at V and 4 bases at J, with 14 bases in the middle. The CDR3 is 15 residues long. The CDR3 protein is CASSLDGSGADTQYF. CDR3 nucleotide sequence: TGTGCCAGCAGCTTGGATGGGTCAGGGGCAGATACGCAGTATTTT.

V is TRBV5-1 and J is TRBJ2-2; D remains unclear. This CDR3 is 15 amino acids long. V lost 1 base and J 5 bases, leaving 12 bases between the germline ends. Germline CDR1 is SGHRS and CDR2 is YFSETQ. The CDR3 DNA reads as TGCGCCAGCAGCTTGCCCGTCGGTCAAACCGGGGAGCTGTTTTTT. Translation: CASSLPVGQTGELFF.

V usage is TRBV4-2 and J usage is TRBJ2-2; 11 bases agree with TRBD2. Germline CDR1 is LGHNA and CDR2 is YNFKEQ. Trimming at V came to 1 base and at J to 1 base, leaving 2 bases not matched to a gene. The CDR3 runs 17 residues. This CDR3 is CASSQASGGMNTGELFF. CDR3 DNA: TGTGCCAGCAGCCAAGCTAGCGGGGGGATGAACACCGGGGAGCTGTTTTTT.

The DNA for the CDR3 is TGCGCCAGCAGCCTAAAACCCCCAGGGGGCATGGGGGGCAATGAGCAGTTCTTC. Translating it yields CASSLKPPGGMGGNEQFF. V and J are TRBV4-1 and TRBJ2-1; 8 nucleotides match TRBD1. CDR3 length: 18 amino acids. V trimming: 4 bases; J trimming: 6 bases; junction bases outside the gene matches: 17. Germline CDR1 MGHRA, CDR2 YSYEKL.

J is TRBJ1-2 and V is TRBV13; no clear D. The germline V and J ends were trimmed by 2 bases and 8 bases, with 12 bases remaining between them. The CDR3 has 13 residues. The germline CDR1 and CDR2 sequences are PRHDT and FYEKMQ (reference sequence). CDR3 nucleotides: TGTGCCAGCAGCTTACACGGGAGTCAAGGCTACACCTTC. Protein: CASSLHGSQGYTF.

The chain recombines TRBV4-1 with TRBJ2-2; 15 nucleotides match TRBD2. The junction had 4 bases not matched to a gene; V was cut back by 4 bases and J by 1 base. Germline-derived CDR1 and CDR2 are MGHRA and YSYEKL. The CDR3 is made up of 18 amino acids. The CDR3 nucleotides are TGCGCCAGCAGCCTCGGACTAGCGGGGGGGGTGAACACCGGGGAGCTGTTTTTT. The encoded protein is CASSLGLAGGVNTGELFF.

The rearrangement joins TRBV25-1 to TRBJ2-1; 7 bases map to TRBD2. Germline V gene data show CDR1 as MGHDK and CDR2 as SYGVNS. V lost 7 bases to trimming and J lost 4 bases; unmatched junction nucleotides: 10. This CDR3 is 15 amino acids long. The CDR3 bases are TGTGCCAGCACTCCTAAGGGGCGGGAGTACAATGAGCAGTTCTTC. It yields the protein CASTPKGREYNEQFF.

The chain links TRBV25-1 to TRBJ2-3; 12 nucleotides match TRBD2. Per germline, CDR1 MGHDK and CDR2 SYGVNS. This CDR3 is 14 amino acids long. The CDR3 region has the DNA TGTCCTAGCGGGGGGGCATTTGGCACAGATACGCAGTATTTT. Its translation: CPSGGAFGTDTQYF.